The 3 T cell receptor beta chains in this list originate from one sample, sequenced in a study of T cells in Graves' hyperthyroidism and ophthalmopathy. Amplification of TCR beta CDR3 regions used RNA as the template. The HTBI set primed first-round TCR CDR3 RT-PCR. MiXCR, applied by TCRdb to the multiplex PCR reads, yields one record per CDR3 protein. This sample yields fewer than 600,000 distinct CDR3 sequences, of which roughly an eighth are seen a single time; around 17% belongs to the top ten. Source material: blood. The receptor set was obtained from a woman aged 18-29 years with Graves' hyperthyroidism.

This clonotype was counted ten times or more. The chain carries TRBV27 and TRBJ2-7; D call uncertain. The V and J ends lost 3 bases and 5 bases respectively, with 8 bases between them. Germline CDR1 reads MNHEY; CDR2 reads SMNVEV (reference sequence). The CDR3 totals 12 residues. The CDR3 loop reads CASSFLGNEQYF. CDR3 DNA: TGTGCCAGCAGTTTTCTGGGTAACGAGCAGTACTTC.

This clonotype appeared a few times. The chain links TRBV25-1 to TRBJ2-1; no reliable D call. Per germline, CDR1 MGHDK and CDR2 SYGVNS. The CDR3 has 18 residues. Trimming left V 2 bases short and J 2 bases short, with 19 bases between. In DNA form, the CDR3 reads TGTGCCAGCAGTGAAGGCGGAGCCGGTTCTTGGCCCTACAATGAGCAGTTCTTC. Protein sequence: CASSEGGAGSWPYNEQFF.

This clonotype has only a few counts. The chain couples TRBV19 to TRBJ2-2; 12 bases match TRBD2. The V gene end was trimmed by 5 bases and the J gene end by 5 bases; junction bases not matched to a gene: 9. There are 17 residues in the CDR3. Per the germline V gene, CDR1 is LNHDA and CDR2 is SQIVND (reference sequence). The CDR3 bases are TGTGCCAGTAGTTCTCGACTAGCGGGAGATGGGACCGGGGAGCTGTTTTTT. Its translation is CASSSRLAGDGTGELFF.